This T cell receptor (beta chain) came from a study of control samples from healthy donors and cancer patients. This table comes from immunoSEQ multiplex PCR, and its TCRdb copy is limited to in-frame clones, with some not included. The table includes about 110,000 clones, approximately 84% detected once. The CDR3 contains 15 residues. The ends were cut back, 3 bases at V and 2 bases at J, with 13 bases in the middle. The germline V gene has CDR1 MDHEN and CDR2 SYDVKM. Sequenced material: blood. V is TRBV28 and J is TRBJ1-2; the D gene is possibly TRBD1 (5 bases). The TCR comes from a man aged 18 to 30 in good health. CDR3 region: CASSLGRGGNYGYTF. In DNA form, the CDR3 reads TGTGCCAGCAGTTTGGGAAGGGGAGGGAACTATGGCTACACCTTC.